The clone carrying this T cell receptor beta chain was picked up many times. The target antigen is unknown. This sample is drawn from a study of T cells in Graves' hyperthyroidism and ophthalmopathy. General study findings and limits: Ophthalmopathy was predicted by the model a median of 6.5 months ahead of onset. Ophthalmopathy stood apart from stable hyperthyroidism in a 13 V-J model.

Researchers amplified the TCR beta CDR3 regions from RNA transcripts. First-round RT-PCR of the TCR CDR3 relied on the HTBI primer set. From the multiplex PCR reads, TCRdb called clonotypes with MiXCR, one entry per CDR3 protein. The table shows 750,000 to 950,000 distinct CDR3 sequences, with around 38% occurring only once. Looked up from germline, CDR1 is SGDLS and CDR2 is YYNGEE. The CDR3 length is 13 residues. The V and J ends lost 0 bases and 6 bases respectively, with 9 bases between them. V gene TRBV9 combines with J gene TRBJ1-2, with D perhaps matching TRBD1 (5 bases). The source of this sequence is a man in his late teens or twenties with Graves' hyperthyroidism. The material sequenced was blood. In nucleotides, the CDR3 is TGTGCCAGCAGCGTAGGAGGAGGGGATGGCTACACCTTC. The encoded protein is CASSVGGGDGYTF.